Listed below are T cell receptor beta chains from one sample, sequenced in a study of T cell repertoires in cytomegalovirus infection. Each CDR3 protein is one row after TCRdb ran MiXCR on the reads. The table records 170,000 or so distinct CDR3 sequences, about 18% of them present only once. The specimen was CD8+ T cells from PBMCs. These receptors were collected from a human donor in good health (CMV status not recorded). Some clones in this sample may be carry-over from other donors' samples. CDR3s include the opening cysteine and the closing phenylalanine or tryptophan.

v_call	j_call	cdr3_aa
TRBV29-1	TRBJ1-1	CSVEIRGRGRNTEAFF
TRBV12-3/TRBV12-4	TRBJ1-2	CASSFGKGYTF
TRBV2	TRBJ1-1	CASSVGRGDTEAFF
TRBV28	TRBJ1-1	CASSLRGLVTEAFF
TRBV28	TRBJ2-2	CASSLWGSRDMNTGELFF
TRBV28	TRBJ1-4	CASSPSMGSEENEKLFF
TRBV7-9	TRBJ2-7	CASSSTTSGGYEQYF
TRBV24-1	TRBJ2-1	CATSDPLAGYNEQFF
TRBV28	TRBJ1-1	CASSRRAPPEAFF
TRBV7-6	TRBJ2-3	CASSLYPGGAYTDTQYF
TRBV20-1	TRBJ2-3	CSARDQDTDTQYF
TRBV27	TRBJ1-1	CASSHGRGKAEAFF
TRBV7-6	TRBJ2-1	CASSQEGGEQFF
TRBV13	TRBJ1-5	CASSRRTGDSNQPQHF
TRBV9	TRBJ1-2	CASSVATTGYGYTF
TRBV6-5	TRBJ2-1	CASSSGTDFYNEQFF
TRBV20-1	TRBJ1-6	CSARDNGGGSYNSPLHF
TRBV28	TRBJ1-2	CASSFGSDNIRYGYTF
TRBV6-2/TRBV6-3	TRBJ2-1	CASSYSTGTRAYNEQFF
TRBV14	TRBJ2-4	CASSQDFEINIQYF
TRBV20-1	TRBJ1-1	CSAPPGRIERKAFF